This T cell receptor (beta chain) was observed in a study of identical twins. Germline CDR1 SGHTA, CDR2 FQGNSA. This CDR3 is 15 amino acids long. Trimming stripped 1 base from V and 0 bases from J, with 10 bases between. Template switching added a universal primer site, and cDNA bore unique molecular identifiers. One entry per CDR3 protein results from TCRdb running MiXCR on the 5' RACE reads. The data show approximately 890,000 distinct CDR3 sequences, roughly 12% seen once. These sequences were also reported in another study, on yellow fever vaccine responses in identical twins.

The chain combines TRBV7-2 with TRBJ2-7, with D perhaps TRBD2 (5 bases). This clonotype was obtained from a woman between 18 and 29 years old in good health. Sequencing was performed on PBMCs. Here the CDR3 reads CASSLGFGDSYEQYV. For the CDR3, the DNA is TGTGCCAGCAGCTTAGGATTCGGGGACTCCTACGAGCAGTACGTC.